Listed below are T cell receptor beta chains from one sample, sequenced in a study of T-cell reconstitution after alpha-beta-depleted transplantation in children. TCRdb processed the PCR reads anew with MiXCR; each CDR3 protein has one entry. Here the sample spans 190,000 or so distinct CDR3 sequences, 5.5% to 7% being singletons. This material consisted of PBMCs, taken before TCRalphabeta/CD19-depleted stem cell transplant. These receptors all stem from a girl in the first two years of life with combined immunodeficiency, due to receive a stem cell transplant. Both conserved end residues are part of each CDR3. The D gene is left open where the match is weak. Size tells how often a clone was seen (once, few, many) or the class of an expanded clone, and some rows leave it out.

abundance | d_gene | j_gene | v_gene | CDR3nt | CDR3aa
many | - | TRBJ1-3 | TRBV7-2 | TGTGCCAGCAGCCCTCATCTAAGAAACACCATATATTTT | CASSPHLRNTIYF
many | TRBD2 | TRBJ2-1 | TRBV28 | TGTGCCAGCACCTCTTCACTAGCGGGAGACCACCATGAGCAGTTCTTC | CASTSSLAGDHHEQFF
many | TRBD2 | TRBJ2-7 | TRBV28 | TGTGCCAGCAGTTTCGCGGGAGGGAAACACGAGCAGTACTTC | CASSFAGGKHEQYF
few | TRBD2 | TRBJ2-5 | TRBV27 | TGTGCCAGCAGAAAGCGGGGGGGCCTGTGGCAAGAGACCCAGTACTTC | CASRKRGGLWQETQYF
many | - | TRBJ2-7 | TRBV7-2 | TGTGCCAGCAGCCTGGGGTTAGCCTTTTCCTACGAGCAGTACTTC | CASSLGLAFSYEQYF
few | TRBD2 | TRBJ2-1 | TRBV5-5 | TGTGCCAGCAGCTTCGATAGCGGGGGATATGAGCAGTTCTTC | CASSFDSGGYEQFF
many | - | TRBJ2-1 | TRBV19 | TGTGCCAGTAGTATAGTCCCCGACCATGAGCAGTTCTTC | CASSIVPDHEQFF
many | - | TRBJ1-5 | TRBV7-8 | TGTGCCAGCAGCTCTACGAAAGGGTCAGGGACCAATAGCAATCAGCCCCAGCATTTT | CASSSTKGSGTNSNQPQHF
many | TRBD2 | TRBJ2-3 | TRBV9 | TGTGCCAGCAGCGTAGCCGAGGGACTAGCGGGGATGACAGATACGCAGTATTTT | CASSVAEGLAGMTDTQYF
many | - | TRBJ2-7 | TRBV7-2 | TGTGCCAGCAGCTTAGTTGAGGACGAGCAGTACTTC | CASSLVEDEQYF
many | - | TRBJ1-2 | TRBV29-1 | TGCAGCGTTGAAGAAAGGTTTCGTAGGGTTTATGGCTACACCTTC | CSVEERFRRVYGYTF
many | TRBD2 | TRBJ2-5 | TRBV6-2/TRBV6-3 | TGTGCCAGCAGTCTTACTAGCGGGAGTAGTCAAGAGACCCAGTACTTC | CASSLTSGSSQETQYF
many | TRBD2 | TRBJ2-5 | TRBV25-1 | TGTGCCAGCAGTGATTTCCCCCGGGGAGGGGAGACCCAGTACTTC | CASSDFPRGGETQYF
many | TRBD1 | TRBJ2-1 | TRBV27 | TGTGCCAGCAGCGCTACCTTTACAGGGGGCGAGCAGTTCTTC | CASSATFTGGEQFF
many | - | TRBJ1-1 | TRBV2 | TGTGCCAGCAGTGCAATCAAAGCTTTCTTT | CASSAIKAFF
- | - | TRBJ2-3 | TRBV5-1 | TGCGACAGCAGCGGGCCAACGAACCCTCTCACAGATACGCAGTATTTT | CDSSGPTNPLTDTQYF
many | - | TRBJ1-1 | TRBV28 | TGTGCCAGCAGTTTCGGGGACACCGGGAGGACTGAAGCTTTCTTT | CASSFGDTGRTEAFF
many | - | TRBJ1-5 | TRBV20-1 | TGCAGTGCTAGGGAGACAGGAGTAAACAATCAGCCCCAGCATTTT | CSARETGVNNQPQHF
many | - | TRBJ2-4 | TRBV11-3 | TGTGCCAGCAGAGGAGGATACGAATACAAAAACATTCAGTACTTC | CASRGGYEYKNIQYF
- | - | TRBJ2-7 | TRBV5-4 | TGTGCCAGCAGCTTCGGTGGCGGGGCTACTTACGAGCAGTACTTC | CASSFGGGATYEQYF
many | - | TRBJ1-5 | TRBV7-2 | TGTGCCAGCAGCTTAGCAGCGGGATTGGATCAGCCCCAGCATTTT | CASSLAAGLDQPQHF
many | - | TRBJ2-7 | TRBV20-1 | TGCAGTGCCGCGGACGGAACCTACGAGCAGTACTTC | CSAADGTYEQYF
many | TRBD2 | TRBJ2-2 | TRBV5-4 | TGTGCCAGCAGCTTGGGACTAGCGGGAAACACCGGGGAGCTGTTTTTT | CASSLGLAGNTGELFF
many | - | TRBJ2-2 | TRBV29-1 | TGCAGCGTTGTGTTGGCCGGGGAGCTGTTTTTT | CSVVLAGELFF